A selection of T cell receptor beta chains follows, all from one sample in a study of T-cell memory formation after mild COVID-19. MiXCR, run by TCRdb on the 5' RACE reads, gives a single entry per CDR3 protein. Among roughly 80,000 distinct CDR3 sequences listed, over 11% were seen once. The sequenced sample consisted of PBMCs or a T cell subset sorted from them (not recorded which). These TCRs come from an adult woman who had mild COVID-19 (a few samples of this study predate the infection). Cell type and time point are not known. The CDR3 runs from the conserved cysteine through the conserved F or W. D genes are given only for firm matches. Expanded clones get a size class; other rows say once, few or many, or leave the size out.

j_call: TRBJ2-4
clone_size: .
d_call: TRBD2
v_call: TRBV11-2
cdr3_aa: CASSLGGGMSAKNIQYF
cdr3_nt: TGTGCCAGCAGCTTAGGGGGAGGGATGTCAGCCAAAAACATTCAGTACTTC

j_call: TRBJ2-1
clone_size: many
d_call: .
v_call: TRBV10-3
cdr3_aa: CAISGLVGPYNEQFF
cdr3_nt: TGTGCCATCAGTGGCCTCGTAGGCCCCTACAATGAGCAGTTCTTC

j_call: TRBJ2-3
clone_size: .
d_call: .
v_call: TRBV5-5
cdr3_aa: CASSLVTGAPDTQYF
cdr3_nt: TGTGCCAGCAGCTTGGTAACGGGAGCCCCAGATACGCAGTATTTT

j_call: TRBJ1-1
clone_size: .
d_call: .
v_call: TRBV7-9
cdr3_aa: CASNEDSGRTEAFF
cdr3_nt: TGTGCCAGCAATGAGGATTCCGGGCGCACTGAAGCTTTCTTT

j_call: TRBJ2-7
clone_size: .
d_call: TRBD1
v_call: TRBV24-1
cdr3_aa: CATSDQGQDYEQYF
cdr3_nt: TGTGCCACCAGTGATCAGGGACAGGACTACGAGCAGTACTTC

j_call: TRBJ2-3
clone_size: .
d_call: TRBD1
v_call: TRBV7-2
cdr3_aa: CASSDTPGQGAGDTQYF
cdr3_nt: TGTGCCAGCAGCGATACCCCGGGACAGGGGGCGGGTGATACGCAGTATTTT

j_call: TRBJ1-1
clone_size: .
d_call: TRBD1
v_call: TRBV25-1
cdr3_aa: CASSDTFGQGDTEAFF
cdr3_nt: TGTGCCAGCAGTGATACCTTTGGACAGGGCGACACTGAAGCTTTCTTT

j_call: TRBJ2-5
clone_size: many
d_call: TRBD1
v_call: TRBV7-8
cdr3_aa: CASSLYDRERETQYF
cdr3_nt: TGTGCCAGCAGCTTATACGACAGGGAACGAGAGACCCAGTACTTC

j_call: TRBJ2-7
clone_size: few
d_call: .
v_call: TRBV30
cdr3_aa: CAVRVSYEQYF
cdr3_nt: TGTGCCGTCAGGGTCTCCTACGAGCAGTACTTC

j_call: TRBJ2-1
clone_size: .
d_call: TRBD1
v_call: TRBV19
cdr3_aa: CASSLPPGQGARIEQFF
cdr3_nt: TGTGCCAGTAGCCTTCCCCCGGGACAGGGGGCGCGTATTGAGCAGTTCTTC

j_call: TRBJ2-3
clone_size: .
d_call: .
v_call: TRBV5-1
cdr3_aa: CASSLGLTSTDTQYF
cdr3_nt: TGCGCCAGCAGCTTGGGGCTTACCTCCACAGATACGCAGTATTTT

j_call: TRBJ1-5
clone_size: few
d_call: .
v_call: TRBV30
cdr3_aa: CAWSALGGRGQPQHF
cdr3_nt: TGTGCCTGGAGCGCGCTGGGGGGGCGCGGTCAGCCCCAGCATTTT

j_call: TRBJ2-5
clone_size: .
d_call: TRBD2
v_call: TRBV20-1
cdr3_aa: CSAIPGLAAAVYGETQYF
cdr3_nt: TGCAGTGCCATACCAGGACTAGCGGCTGCAGTTTATGGAGAGACCCAGTACTTC

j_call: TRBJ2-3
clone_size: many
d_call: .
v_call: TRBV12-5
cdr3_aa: CASGLAQTNTDTQYF
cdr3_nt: TGTGCTAGTGGTTTGGCACAAACCAACACAGATACGCAGTATTTT

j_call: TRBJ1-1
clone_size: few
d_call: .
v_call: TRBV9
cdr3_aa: CASSVGGSVGMNTEAFF
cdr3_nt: TGTGCCAGCAGCGTAGGGGGGTCAGTTGGCATGAACACTGAAGCTTTCTTT

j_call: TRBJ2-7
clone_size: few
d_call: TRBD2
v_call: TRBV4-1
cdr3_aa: CASSQDGRGNYEQYF
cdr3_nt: TGCGCCAGCAGCCAAGATGGGAGGGGAAACTACGAGCAGTACTTC

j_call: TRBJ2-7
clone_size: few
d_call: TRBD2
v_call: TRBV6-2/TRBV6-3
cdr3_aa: CASSYGGRYEQYF
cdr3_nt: TGTGCCAGCAGTTACGGCGGGAGATACGAGCAGTACTTC

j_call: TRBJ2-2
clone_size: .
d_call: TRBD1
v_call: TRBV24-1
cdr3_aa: CATSDRKFRDRVDTGELFF
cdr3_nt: TGTGCCACCAGTGATCGAAAATTCCGGGACAGGGTTGACACCGGGGAGCTGTTTTTT